This T cell receptor (beta chain) was identified in a study of T-cell reconstitution after alpha-beta-depleted transplantation in children. Unique molecular identifiers were used in preparing the TCRbeta library. TCRdb reprocessed the PCR reads with MiXCR, giving one entry per CDR3 protein. Here the sample spans a few hundred thousand distinct CDR3 sequences, roughly an eighth being singletons. This clonotype was seen a few times. The germline V gene has CDR1 SQVTM and CDR2 ANQGSEA. The CDR3 length is 18 residues. The ends lost 4 bases at V and 0 bases at J; junction bases unmatched: 17. The TCR originated in a human donor who donated a stem cell graft to a child with combined immunodeficiency. This rearrangement joins TRBV29-1 to TRBJ1-2; 7 nucleotides agree with TRBD1. The material sequenced was PBMCs from the stem cell graft donor, taken from the stem cell graft. CDR3 DNA: TGCAGCGTTGTGGGGCACGATAAACAGGGGATCCCTAACTATGGCTACACCTTC. It is translated as CSVVGHDKQGIPNYGYTF.